Below, 18 T cell receptor beta chains from the same sample are listed, as sequenced in a study of T cell changes during pregnancy in multiple sclerosis. Method: immunoSEQ multiplex PCR; TCRdb's copy keeps in-frame clones and lacks some. The table records about 120,000 clones, approximately 95% of them present only once. Source: peripheral blood, taken before pregnancy. The receptors derive from a female donor with multiple sclerosis, enrolled in a pregnancy study.

In its sample, this clone was seen a few times. The chain joins TRBV6-4 to TRBJ2-1; the match to TRBD2 covers 7 bases. CDR1 MRHNA and CDR2 SNTAGT come from the germline V gene. The CDR3 covers 15 residues. The V segment lost 0 bases and the J segment 6 bases; nucleotides outside the gene matches: 5. DNA for the CDR3: TGTGCCAGCAGTGACTCTGCGGGAGTTGTCAATGAGCAGTTCTTC. Protein: CASSDSAGVVNEQFF.

The CDR3 loop is CASSLDRNTGELFF. The CDR3 coding sequence is TGTGCCAGCAGCTTGGACAGAAACACCGGGGAGCTGTTTTTT. The chain employs TRBV7-6 and TRBJ2-2, with D perhaps TRBD1 (6 bases). Germline loops: CDR1 SGHVS, CDR2 FNYEAQ. The CDR3 contains 14 residues. Trimming took 3 bases from V and 2 from J, leaving 7 bases between them.

The rearrangement joins TRBV15 to TRBJ2-7; 10 nucleotides match TRBD2. The CDR3 is 20 amino acids. V trimming: 0 bases; J trimming: 7 bases; junction bases outside the gene matches: 21. Germline V lookup: CDR1 LNHNV, CDR2 YYDKDF (reference sequence). In DNA, the CDR3 is TGTGCCACCAGCAGAGATCCTCTCGTAGCGGGAGGAGGGATCACCTTTGAGCAGTACTTC. Protein sequence: CATSRDPLVAGGGITFEQYF.

The V call is TRBV18, the J call TRBJ1-1; D is undetermined. Germline V gives CDR1 KGHSH, CDR2 LQKENI. The V end was cut by 0 bases, the J end by 0 bases, with 8 bases between. This CDR3 is 15 amino acids long. The CDR3 DNA reads TGTGCCAGCTCACCACCGGAAGGAGTGAACACTGAAGCTTTCTTT. Its protein product is CASSPPEGVNTEAFF.

The gene calls are TRBV11-2 and TRBJ1-1; maybe TRBD1 (5 bases). Per germline, CDR1 SGHAT and CDR2 FQNNGV. The CDR3 runs 14 residues. V was clipped by 5 bases and J by 7 bases, with 17 bases between them. This CDR3 reads CASSHTGFRIEAFF. In DNA, the CDR3 is TGTGCCAGCAGCCACACAGGTTTCAGAATTGAAGCTTTCTTT.

The chain recombines TRBV7-6 with TRBJ2-7; possibly TRBD1 for D (5 bases). V lost 1 base to trimming and J lost 0 bases, with 10 bases between them. CDR3 length: 15 residues. CDR1 is SGHVS, CDR2 FNYEAQ, per germline. CDR3 protein: CASSLEQGSSYEQYF. CDR3 bases: TGTGCCAGCAGCTTAGAGCAGGGAAGCTCCTACGAGCAGTACTTC.

This clone has just one count. V gene TRBV5-1 combines with J gene TRBJ2-7, with 8 nucleotides matching TRBD1. Germline CDR1 reads SGHRS; CDR2 reads YFSETQ. The junction had 5 bases not matched to a gene; V was cut back by 0 bases and J by 0 bases. The CDR3 length is 16 residues. CDR3 nucleotide sequence: TGCGCCAGCAGCTTGGACAGGGGGGTACCCTCCTACGAGCAGTACTTC. Amino acids: CASSLDRGVPSYEQYF.

This chain connects TRBV30 to TRBJ1-2; D call uncertain. The V end lost 1 base, the J end lost 3 bases, and 6 bases lay between the germline ends. Germline V gene data show CDR1 as GTSNPN and CDR2 as SVGIG (reference sequence). The CDR3 has 12 residues. The CDR3 DNA sequence: TGTGCCTGGAGTGGGAGGGACTATGGCTACACCTTC. Translating gives CAWSGRDYGYTF.

The J gene is TRBJ2-1, the V gene TRBV29-1; a possible D gene is TRBD2 (7 bases). CDR3 size: 14 residues. V was cut by 7 bases and J by 5 bases, with 18 bases left in between. Germline V gives CDR1 SQVTM, CDR2 ANQGSEA. In nucleotides, the CDR3 is TGCAGCGCCAAGAGGGGGGGAAGGGACAATGAGCAGTTCTTC. Translating it yields CSAKRGGRDNEQFF.

The chain has TRBV9 and TRBJ2-7; a possible D gene is TRBD2 (5 bases). The CDR3 length is 16 residues. Trimming stripped 4 bases from V and 3 bases from J, with 20 bases between. Germline CDR1 SGDLS, CDR2 YYNGEE. CDR3 DNA sequence: TGTGCCAGCAGCCCTCACCCCGACTGGGAGATCTACGAGCAGTACTTC. This gives the protein CASSPHPDWEIYEQYF. Combining the CDR3 with reference TRBV9 and TRBJ2-7 gives the whole variable domain DSGVTQTPKHLITATGQRVTLRCSPRSGDLSVYWYQQSLDQGLQFLIQYYNGEERAKGNILERFSAQQFPDLHSELNLSSLELGDSALYFCASSPHPDWEIYEQYFGPGTRLTVT.

J is TRBJ1-1 and V is TRBV5-1; D is perhaps TRBD1 (6 bases). CDR1 and CDR2 from the germline V gene are SGHRS and YFSETQ. The V end lost 4 bases, the J end lost 4 bases, and 17 bases lay between the germline ends. This CDR3 has 15 residues. Written as DNA, the CDR3 is TGCGCCAGCAGCCCACTGGGGGGGCCGGGCACTGAAGCTTTCTTT. It codes for CASSPLGGPGTEAFF.

The rearrangement uses TRBV19 and TRBJ2-7; D is perhaps TRBD2 (6 bases). Germline V CDR1 and CDR2: LNHDA, SQIVND (reference sequence). V was trimmed by 3 bases and J by 6 bases, leaving 12 bases between them. The CDR3 sequence is 13 residues long. In DNA, the CDR3 is TGTGCCAGTAGTATTTTTAGCGGATCCGAGCAGTACTTC. As protein: CASSIFSGSEQYF.

The chain is built from TRBV7-3 and TRBJ2-3; 8 bases agree with TRBD1. Germline CDR1 reads SGHTA; CDR2 reads FQGTGA. Trimming removed 5 bases from V and 5 bases from J; junction bases left unmatched: 3. There are 13 residues in the CDR3. The CDR3 coding sequence is TGTGCCAGCAGCGGACAGGGCGGAGATACGCAGTATTTT. Protein: CASSGQGGDTQYF.

V usage is TRBV27 and J usage is TRBJ1-4; tentatively, D is TRBD1 (5 bases). Germline CDR1 reads MNHEY; CDR2 reads SMNVEV (reference sequence). The CDR3 has 13 amino acids. Trimming left V 8 bases short and J 4 bases short, with 11 bases between. The chain's CDR3 is CASATAFNEKLFF. Written as DNA, the CDR3 is TGTGCCAGCGCGACAGCTTTTAATGAAAAACTGTTTTTT.

The chain has TRBV7-8 and TRBJ2-7; 13 positions agree with TRBD2. The ends lost 4 bases at V and 3 bases at J; junction bases unmatched: 18. Germline values: CDR1 SGHVS, CDR2 FQNEAQ. This CDR3 contains 20 residues. The CDR3 spells CASSSLLILAGGSKHYEQYF. The CDR3 DNA reads TGTGCCAGCAGCTCGTTGCTGATACTAGCGGGGGGGTCTAAGCACTACGAGCAGTACTTC.

The chain links TRBV19 to TRBJ2-7; 8 positions match TRBD1. J lost 2 bases, V lost 5 bases, and 8 bases had no gene match. Germline V gene sequence: CDR1 LNHDA, CDR2 SQIVND (reference sequence). This CDR3 region has 15 residues. The CDR3 spells CASSARQGLTYEQYF. The CDR3 DNA reads as TGTGCCAGTAGTGCCCGACAGGGGCTGACCTACGAGCAGTACTTC. Drawing the rest from reference TRBV19 and TRBJ2-7, the complete variable domain is DGGITQSPKYLFRKEGQNVTLSCEQNLNHDAMYWYRQDPGQGLRLIYYSQIVNDFQKGDIAEGYSVSREKKESFPLTVTSAQKNPTAFYLCASSARQGLTYEQYFGPGTRLTVT.

The chain joins TRBV5-1 to TRBJ1-1; no clear D. CDR1 is SGHRS, CDR2 YFSETQ, per germline. CDR3 size: 13 residues. The V end lost 4 bases, the J end lost 5 bases, and 12 bases lay between the germline ends. The CDR3 region has the DNA TGCGCCAGCAGCCCTGGGCCGAGTACTGAAGCTTTCTTT. It translates to CASSPGPSTEAFF.

The rearrangement uses TRBV5-1 and TRBJ1-3; D may be TRBD1 (5 bases). Germline CDR1 is SGHRS and CDR2 is YFSETQ. The V and J ends lost 0 bases and 4 bases respectively, with 8 bases between them. CDR3 length: 14 amino acids. The CDR3 is CASSLESGGNTIYF. The CDR3 DNA reads as TGCGCCAGCAGCTTGGAGTCAGGGGGAAACACCATATATTTT.